The T cell receptor (beta chain) under discussion was sequenced for a study of PD-1 blockade in classical Hodgkin lymphoma. The assay was immunoSEQ multiplex PCR, and TCRdb's table has in-frame clones only and misses some. This sample carries over 90,000 clones, approximately 92% of them seen once, and the ten largest clones take around 10%. Findings and limits, study-wide: The repertoire differences lack a defined cause, possibly disease activity or prior therapy.

There was relapse after autologous stem cell transplantation in every patient, and there was variation in brentuximab vedotin exposure. Notes on this clone: What it recognizes is unknown.

This receptor was taken from a human donor with classical Hodgkin lymphoma. Sequenced here: peripheral blood mononuclear cells (PBMCs), sampled before the second cycle of nivolumab.

The CDR3 nucleotides are TGTGCCACCAGCAGAGATTTCCTACTCCAGCATTTT. It codes for CATSRDFLLQHF. The J gene is TRBJ1-5, the V gene TRBV15; D is undetermined. Per the germline V gene, CDR1 is LNHNV and CDR2 is YYDKDF (reference sequence). This CDR3 comprises 12 residues. V shed 0 bases and J shed 12 bases, with 9 bases lying between them. The complete variable domain, with remaining parts taken from reference TRBV15 and TRBJ1-5, reads DAMVIQNPRYQVTQFGKPVTLSCSQTLNHNVMYWYQQKSSQAPKLLFHYYDKDFNNEADTPDNFQSRRPNTSFCFLDIRSPGLGDTAMYLCATSRDFLLQHFGDGTRLSIL.